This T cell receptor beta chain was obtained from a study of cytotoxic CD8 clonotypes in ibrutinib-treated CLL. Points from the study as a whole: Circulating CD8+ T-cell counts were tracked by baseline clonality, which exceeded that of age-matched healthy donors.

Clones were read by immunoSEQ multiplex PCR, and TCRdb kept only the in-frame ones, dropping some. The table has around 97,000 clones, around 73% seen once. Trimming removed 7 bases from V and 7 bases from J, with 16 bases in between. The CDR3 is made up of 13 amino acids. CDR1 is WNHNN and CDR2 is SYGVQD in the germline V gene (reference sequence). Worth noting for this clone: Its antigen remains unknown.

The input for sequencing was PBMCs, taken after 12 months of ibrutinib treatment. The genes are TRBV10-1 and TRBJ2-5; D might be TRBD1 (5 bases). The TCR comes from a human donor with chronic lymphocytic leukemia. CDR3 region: CASKTVLRGTQYF. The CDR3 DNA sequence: TGCGCCAGCAAGACGGTCCTTAGGGGGACCCAGTACTTC.